This TCR beta chain was obtained from a study of identical twins listed by TCRdb under 2016. With regard to the full study: TCR alpha and beta repertoires from monozygotic twins, unrelated adults of various ages and cord blood were deep-sequenced to test whether fetal clonotypes persist. To rule out contamination, replicate twin experiments were performed at different times with different library preparation protocols. What the study reported, not specific to this receptor: Compared with coincidental sharing between unrelated individuals, out-of-frame TCR alpha sequences shared between twins had an excess of sequences with low generation probability. Zero-insertion analyses could be partly confounded by invariant T cells such as MAIT and iNKT, though diverse VJ usage argued against such confounding for most clonotypes. Out-of-frame TCR alpha sharing in monozygotic twins was systematically underestimated by recombination models, whereas sharing between unrelated individuals was in agreement with the recombination models. Because the same donors could not be followed over many years, the conclusions depended on cross-sectional statistical analysis. In beta out-of-frame sequences, excess twin sharing was weaker, because having fewer shared sequences lowered the signal-to-noise ratio. Fewer insertions were carried by abundant cord blood beta clonotypes; a weaker similar trend was observed in young adult naive repertoires, while no such trend was observed in memory repertoires.

The library relied on 5' RACE. This sample was sequenced with an Illumina HiSeq 2000. Template switching introduced a universal primer binding site; the final cDNA contained a unique molecular identifier, enabling accurate counting of TCR cDNA molecules. Specific primers in the conserved constant-segment region were used to synthesize first-strand cDNA for TCR alpha and beta chains. To control for contamination, every cDNA library carried two barcodes: a SMART-Mk sample barcode plus Illumina barcodes. TruSeq adapter sequences along with Illumina sample barcodes were introduced in two successive PCR steps. Sequencing of the TCR alpha and beta cDNA libraries was done on the Illumina HiSeq platform using custom primers. The paper's data handling went like this. Raw reads were processed with MiGEC to extract unique molecular identifiers, and MiXCR was used to determine CDR3 positions. Recombination models were inferred per individual with the repgenHMM and IGoR tools using an EM algorithm. Shared clonotype analysis was performed with the tcR package in R, normalizing sharing by the product of cloneset sizes. Out-of-frame nonproductive sequences were analyzed to study raw recombination free of thymic and clonal selection effects. TCRdb reworked the public reads: Q25 trimming with fastp, MiXCR clone assembly, productive beta chains retained. Entries are consolidated by CDR3 protein sequence, retaining the most common genes and DNA. These V and J calls originate from TCRdb's pipeline instead of the authors' own analysis. For this sample there are about 720,000 distinct CDR3 sequences; roughly 20% appear just once. About an eighth of the sample goes to the ten largest clones.

Every donor in the study was a healthy Caucasian. The twin cohort comprised three pairs of female monozygotic twins, all aged about 18 to 29 years. The RNA used for TCR libraries was isolated from peripheral blood mononuclear cells. Measured from the cysteine to the phenylalanine, the CDR3 is 14 residues long. Only the CDR3 DNA is retained, 42 bases long and in frame from the first base. V and J lose 0 bases and 7 bases, and a span of 15 bases separates them. Per the germline V gene, SQVTM is the CDR1 and ANQGSEA is the CDR2. This clonotype was counted a few times. Its antigen remains unidentified. No quality values exist for individual bases; no much larger clone is one base distant. These data also featured in a second study, about T cells expressing NK-cell markers. The second paper further reports: Eight donors provided sorted CD3+CD56+NKG2C+, CD3+CD56+NKG2C- and CD3+CD56-NKG2C+ T-cell subsets, whose TCR beta-chain repertoires were profiled. Seven of the eight sequenced donors were HCMV-seropositive and one was HCMV-seronegative. To restrict sorting to alphabetaTCR-expressing T cells, an anti-gammadeltaTCR antibody was added in several experiments. In a handful of donors, the dominant CD3+CD56+NKG2C+ clonotypes were among the top 10 CD8+ clonotypes and accounted for roughly 1.0-8% of CD8+ T cells. Those dominant clonotypes were again the most abundant among CD3+CD56-NKG2C+ cells in a handful of donors, at 28.3-60.1%. Whether the expanded NKG2C-expressing T cell clones were specific for HCMV antigens remained unclear. All eight donors whose samples were sequenced were randomly selected healthy volunteers, three of them men and five women. To determine HCMV serostatus, a commercial ELISA kit was used to detect HCMV-specific IgG in serum. For roughly six donors, bulk peripheral blood T-cell repertoires were additionally sequenced from unsorted PBMC. MIGEC was used to demultiplex reads and group reads by UMI, and MiTCR was used to assemble and quantify clonotypes. To exclude erroneous sequences, only TCR cDNA sequences supported by at least two reads were retained. The tcR package was used for downstream repertoire analysis, with clonotypes matched between fractions based on CDR3 nucleotide sequence plus V segment. Antigen specificity was annotated against VDJdb with VDJmatch, allowing one amino acid substitution in CDR3.

Material: PBMCs. The clonotype was recovered from a woman under 30 in good health. The chain is made from TRBV29-1 and TRBJ1-1; a weak D assignment points to TRBD1 (6 bases agree). The nucleotides read TGCAGCGTTGAAGATCGTCCAAGGGGGGGTGAAGCTTTCTTT. Translated, it gives CSVEDRPRGGEAFF.